Below, 23 T cell receptor beta chains from the same sample are listed, as sequenced in a study of PD-1 blockade in mismatch repair-deficient tumors. The method was immunoSEQ multiplex PCR; TCRdb's version includes in-frame clones alone and lacks a portion of them. The sample has about 68,000 clones, around four fifths seen once; the top ten hold 5% to 6.5%. This material consisted of peripheral blood, taken 2 weeks after starting pembrolizumab. All receptors derive from an adult with mismatch repair-deficient cancer.

The chain has TRBV2 and TRBJ1-2; D is unresolved. V lost 0 bases and J lost 6, with 11 bases in between. Germline-derived CDR1 and CDR2 are SNHLY and FYNNEI. This CDR3 has 14 amino acids. This CDR3 is CASSEAGSGNGYTF. The CDR3 nucleotides are TGTGCCAGCAGTGAAGCGGGTTCGGGGAATGGCTACACCTTC.

This chain uses TRBV25-1 with TRBJ1-2, with 12 positions matching TRBD1. J gave up 4 bases and V 4 bases, and 4 bases lay outside the gene matches. The CDR3 has 15 amino acids. Germline lookup yields CDR1 MGHDK and CDR2 SYGVNS. The DNA of the CDR3 is TGTGCCAGCAGTGGGGACAGGGGGCAAGTCTATGGCTACACCTTC. It translates to CASSGDRGQVYGYTF.

The chain joins TRBV6-5 to TRBJ1-3; D is undetermined. V was shortened by 0 bases and J by 0 bases, with 3 bases between the two germline ends. The CDR3 contains 14 residues. Germline V gene lookup returns CDR1 MNHEY and CDR2 SVGAGI. CDR3: CASSYSSSGNTIYF. The CDR3 DNA follows: TGTGCCAGCAGTTACTCCAGCTCTGGAAACACCATATATTTT.

The genes are TRBV27 and TRBJ2-3; no definite D call. Trimming pared 5 bases from V and 0 bases from J, leaving 6 bases between. The CDR3 covers 13 residues. The germline CDR1 and CDR2 sequences are MNHEY and SMNVEV (reference sequence). In DNA form, the CDR3 reads TGTGCCAGCAGTACACCCAGCACAGATACGCAGTATTTT. Translating gives CASSTPSTDTQYF.

The chain uses TRBV7-2 and TRBJ1-4; no reliable D call. Germline assignment: CDR1 SGHTA and CDR2 FQGNSA. Deletions cut 3 bases from V and 10 bases from J, with 6 bases between. The CDR3 has 11 amino acids. CDR3 DNA sequence: TGTGCCAGCAGCTTGGCCGGAAAACTGTTTTTT. As protein: CASSLAGKLFF.

The chain links TRBV7-9 to TRBJ1-2; possibly TRBD1 for D (5 bases). The germline CDR1 and CDR2 sequences are SEHNR and FQNEAQ (reference sequence). Trimming took 5 bases from V and 4 from J, leaving 17 bases between them. This CDR3 contains 15 residues. The CDR3, as DNA: TGTGCCAGCAGCCGAGGCGGGACTTCAGGCTATGGCTACACCTTC. This translates into CASSRGGTSGYGYTF.

The V call is TRBV6-6, the J call TRBJ2-6; D ambiguous. The CDR3 covers 15 residues. Per germline, CDR1 MNHNY and CDR2 SVGAGI (reference sequence). V was shortened by 6 bases and J by 0 bases, with 9 bases between the two germline ends. CDR3 in amino acids: CASSYQISGANVLTF. The CDR3 nucleotides are TGTGCCAGCAGCTACCAGATCTCTGGGGCCAACGTCCTGACTTTC.

This chain links TRBV5-6 with TRBJ2-7, with unresolved D. The CDR3 is 12 amino acids. V was trimmed by 1 base and J by 7 bases, leaving 9 bases between them. Germline V gives CDR1 SGHDT, CDR2 YYEEEE. Here the CDR3 reads CASSLRVREQYF. CDR3 DNA sequence: TGTGCCAGCAGCTTGCGTGTTCGGGAGCAGTACTTC.

In its sample, this clone was seen once. The CDR3 loop reads CASTQLGTANTGELFF. Written as DNA, the CDR3 is TGTGCCAGTACTCAACTCGGGACAGCAAACACCGGGGAGCTGTTTTTT. The chain links TRBV19 to TRBJ2-2, with 7 bases aligning to TRBD1. After removal of 7 bases from V and 2 bases from J, the junction contained 10 bases not matched to a gene. This CDR3 contains 16 residues. Germline V gene lookup returns CDR1 LNHDA and CDR2 SQIVND (reference sequence).

V and J are TRBV7-8 and TRBJ2-7; D gene unclear. This CDR3 contains 13 residues. The V gene's germline CDR1 is SGHVS and CDR2 FQNEAQ. Trimming left V 4 bases short and J 3 bases short, with 10 bases between. This chain's CDR3 is CASSSRTDYEQYF. The DNA of the CDR3 is TGTGCCAGCAGCTCCCGGACGGACTACGAGCAGTACTTC.

The V call is TRBV7-9, the J call TRBJ1-5, with 7 positions matching TRBD1. Germline loops: CDR1 SEHNR, CDR2 FQNEAQ (reference sequence). CDR3 size: 14 residues. V lost 6 bases to trimming and J lost 3 bases; unmatched junction nucleotides: 5. Written as DNA, the CDR3 is TGTGCCAGCAGTAGACAGGGTTCCAATCAGCCCCAGCATTTT. Amino acids: CASSRQGSNQPQHF.

This clone was seen a few times. This chain uses TRBV18 with TRBJ2-7, with unresolved D. Trimming took off 3 bases at V and 1 base at J, with 4 bases between the two ends. From germline, CDR1 is KGHSH and CDR2 LQKENI. The CDR3 runs to 12 residues. The CDR3 protein is CASSPQSYEQYF. The CDR3, as DNA: TGTGCCAGCTCACCTCAGTCCTACGAGCAGTACTTC. Filled out from reference TRBV18 and TRBJ2-7, the complete variable domain reads NAGVMQNPRHLVRRRGQEARLRCSPMKGHSHVYWYRQLPEEGLKFMVYLQKENIIDESGMPKERFSAEFPKEGPSILRIQQVVRGDSAAYFCASSPQSYEQYFGPGTRLTVT.

This chain connects TRBV6-1 to TRBJ2-7, with unresolved D. V lost 7 bases and J 2 bases, leaving 6 bases between the germline ends. This CDR3 is built from 11 residues. Germline CDR1 is MNHNS and CDR2 is SASEGT. In DNA, the CDR3 is TGTGCCAGCACCTCGACCTACGAGCAGTACTTC. Translation gives CASTSTYEQYF.

This clone came up a few times. The CDR3 spells CSVDRRDRDSYEQYF. The CDR3 DNA is TGCAGCGTTGACCGTAGGGACAGGGATTCCTACGAGCAGTACTTC. J is TRBJ2-7 and V is TRBV29-1, with 9 positions matching TRBD1. Germline V gives CDR1 SQVTM, CDR2 ANQGSEA. The CDR3 covers 15 residues. Trimming took 3 bases from V and 1 from J; bases not matched to a gene: 7.

This sequence joins TRBV2 and TRBJ2-7; TRBD2 aligns across 9 bases. Trimming removed 8 bases from V and 7 bases from J; junction bases left unmatched: 9. In germline, CDR1 is SNHLY, CDR2 FYNNEI. This CDR3 spans 13 amino acids. CDR3 in amino acids: CASGQRREGEQYF. The DNA of the CDR3 is TGTGCCAGCGGGCAGCGGCGGGAGGGAGAGCAGTACTTC.

V gene TRBV30 combines with J gene TRBJ1-1, with D perhaps TRBD1 (6 bases). V dropped 2 bases and J dropped 6 bases, with 10 bases sitting between them. Per the germline V gene, CDR1 is GTSNPN and CDR2 is SVGIG (reference sequence). CDR3 size: 12 residues. The CDR3 loop reads CAWSSRTAEAFF. CDR3 in DNA: TGTGCCTGGAGTTCCCGGACAGCTGAAGCTTTCTTT.

The chain carries TRBV5-4 and TRBJ2-7, with 7 bases lining up with TRBD2. The CDR3 loop spans 18 amino acids. Germline values: CDR1 SGHNT, CDR2 YYREEE (reference sequence). Trimming cost V 2 bases and J 2 bases; bases outside gene matches: 16. CDR3 protein: CASSLSSQGRESTYEQYF. CDR3 nucleotide sequence: TGTGCCAGCAGCTTATCCAGCCAAGGGCGGGAGAGCACCTACGAGCAGTACTTC.

The chain links TRBV19 to TRBJ2-7; 7 bases are shared with TRBD1. CDR1 is LNHDA and CDR2 is SQIVND in the germline V gene (reference sequence). The CDR3 consists of 15 residues. The junction had 7 bases not matched to a gene; V was cut back by 5 bases and J by 0 bases. The CDR3 spells CASSPETGLSYEQYF. The DNA of the CDR3 is TGTGCCAGTAGTCCGGAGACAGGGCTCTCCTACGAGCAGTACTTC.

This clone was seen just once. The chain links TRBV19 to TRBJ1-4; D call uncertain. V lost 2 bases, J lost 1 base, and 5 bases lay in between. The germline V gene encodes CDR1 LNHDA and CDR2 SQIVND (reference sequence). This CDR3 has 14 amino acids. CDR3 sequence reads: CASSISRTNEKLFF. The CDR3 DNA reads as TGTGCCAGTAGTATAAGCCGAACTAATGAAAAACTGTTTTTT.

V gene TRBV5-5 combines with J gene TRBJ2-7; 11 bases line up with TRBD2. Germline values: CDR1 SGHKS, CDR2 YYEKEE (reference sequence). The CDR3 is made up of 14 amino acids. V lost 5 bases to trimming and J lost 3 bases; unmatched junction nucleotides: 4. The CDR3 sequence: CASSYTSGSYEQYF. The CDR3 coding sequence is TGTGCCAGCAGTTACACTAGCGGGAGCTACGAGCAGTACTTC.

This clone was detected a few times. V and J are TRBV15 and TRBJ1-1; D unresolved. Trimming pared 0 bases from V and 6 bases from J, leaving 8 bases between. Germline values: CDR1 LNHNV, CDR2 YYDKDF (reference sequence). The CDR3 has 13 amino acids. The CDR3 nucleotides read TGTGCCACCAGCAGAGAACGATATCCTGAAGCTTTCTTT. Amino acid sequence: CATSRERYPEAFF.

V is TRBV18 and J is TRBJ1-1, with a possible D match to TRBD1 (5 bases). CDR1 KGHSH and CDR2 LQKENI come from the germline V gene. V shed 3 bases and J shed 7 bases, with 9 bases lying between them. The CDR3 spans 12 residues. The DNA of the CDR3 is TGTGCCAGCTCACCGGGGGAAGGTGAAGCTTTCTTT. Residues: CASSPGEGEAFF.

With regard to this clone: Different DNA sequences within this sample yield the same CDR3. The rearrangement uses TRBV29-1 and TRBJ2-1; 7 nucleotides align to TRBD1. The germline gives CDR1 SQVTM, CDR2 ANQGSEA. This CDR3 has 11 amino acids. With V trimmed by 5 bases and J by 7 bases, 2 bases remained unmatched. CDR3: CSVYRGNEQFF. The CDR3 region has the DNA TGCAGCGTTTACAGGGGAAATGAGCAGTTCTTC.